The 24 T cell receptor beta chains presented below share a single source sample, sequenced in a study of OX40 agonist ivuxolimab in advanced cancers. Here immunoSEQ multiplex PCR was the method, and the copy in TCRdb shows in-frame clones only, minus some. The repertoire has about 67,000 clones, approximately 81% of them found once; the top ten carry 2% to 2.5%. Sequenced material: CD4+ or CD8+ T cells sorted from blood, taken in a trial of the OX40 agonist ivuxolimab. These receptors all stem from an adult with an advanced solid tumor such as melanoma, head and neck, liver or kidney cancer.

This chain joins TRBV28 and TRBJ1-1; D is undetermined. V shed 5 bases and J shed 7 bases, with 20 bases lying between them. Per germline, CDR1 MDHEN and CDR2 SYDVKM. The CDR3 is 15 residues long. The CDR3 DNA follows: TGTGCCAGCAGTGCCCCCGCCGGGTCGAGGCATGAAGCTTTCTTT. Translated, it gives CASSAPAGSRHEAFF.

The chain employs TRBV19 and TRBJ2-5, with 7 bases lining up with TRBD1. Unmatched junction bases numbered 11, after V lost 3 bases and J lost 10 bases. Germline V CDR1 and CDR2: LNHDA, SQIVND (reference sequence). The CDR3 loop spans 14 amino acids. The CDR3 nucleotides are TGTGCCAGTAGTATGGCCACAGGGGAAAATATCCAGTACTTC. Protein product: CASSMATGENIQYF.

The V and J genes are TRBV27 and TRBJ1-5, with D unclear. V lost 0 bases, J lost 4 bases, and 10 bases lay in between. The CDR3 contains 15 residues. Germline V lookup: CDR1 MNHEY, CDR2 SMNVEV (reference sequence). The CDR3 protein is CASSLSIMGNQPQHF. Written as DNA, the CDR3 is TGTGCCAGCAGTTTATCGATAATGGGGAATCAGCCCCAGCATTTT.

This chain links TRBV6-6 with TRBJ2-2; D is undetermined. V gave up 6 bases and J gave up 2 bases, with 10 bases separating them. Germline values: CDR1 MNHNY, CDR2 SVGAGI (reference sequence). The CDR3 consists of 14 residues. Here the CDR3 DNA reads TGTGCCAGCAGGGGATCAGGCAACACCGGGGAGCTGTTTTTT. The encoded protein is CASRGSGNTGELFF.

This clone was counted only a few times. V usage is TRBV6-1 and J usage is TRBJ1-5; D is perhaps TRBD1 (6 bases). CDR3 size: 15 residues. Trimming cost V 0 bases and J 3 bases, with 9 bases left between them. Germline V gene sequence: CDR1 MNHNS, CDR2 SASEGT. This CDR3 is CASSEAPGDNQPQHF. CDR3 nucleotides: TGTGCCAGCAGTGAAGCGCCAGGGGACAATCAGCCCCAGCATTTT.

The chain carries TRBV7-3 and TRBJ1-4; D gene unclear. The CDR3 sequence is 13 residues long. V lost 0 bases and J lost 7, with 6 bases in between. Germline CDR1 and CDR2: SGHTA and FQGTGA. CDR3 sequence: CASSLTRGEKLFF. The CDR3 DNA follows: TGTGCCAGCAGCTTAACCCGAGGTGAAAAACTGTTTTTT. Supplemented by reference TRBV7-3 and TRBJ1-4, the full variable domain reads GAGVSQTPSNKVTEKGKYVELRCDPISGHTALYWYRQSLGQGPEFLIYFQGTGAADDSGLPNDRFFAVRPEGSVSTLKIQRTERGDSAVYLCASSLTRGEKLFFGSGTQLSVL.

The chain recombines TRBV19 with TRBJ1-1; weak D call: TRBD1 (6 bases). This CDR3 is built from 16 residues. Germline V gene data show CDR1 as LNHDA and CDR2 as SQIVND (reference sequence). Trimming left V 0 bases short and J 3 bases short, with 14 bases between. CDR3 coding DNA: TGTGCCAGTAGTATAGAACCTCAGGGGCGCGACACTGAAGCTTTCTTT. This codes for CASSIEPQGRDTEAFF.

The J gene is TRBJ1-2, the V gene TRBV14, with D tentatively TRBD1 (6 bases). This CDR3 spans 14 amino acids. Trimming left V 5 bases short and J 0 bases short, with 10 bases between. Germline V lookup: CDR1 SGHDN, CDR2 FVKESK. Written as DNA, the CDR3 is TGTGCCAGCAGCACAGGGACCGCTAACTATGGCTACACCTTC. Translated: CASSTGTANYGYTF.

The chain links TRBV7-3 to TRBJ1-2, with no clear D. The length of the CDR3 is 16 residues. Germline CDR1 and CDR2: SGHTA and FQGTGA. The ends were cut back, 0 bases at V and 2 bases at J, with 13 bases in the middle. The CDR3 spells CASSLTGGGGNYGYTF. CDR3 bases: TGTGCCAGCAGCTTAACGGGAGGAGGAGGGAACTATGGCTACACCTTC.

The chain recombines TRBV6-1 with TRBJ1-1, with D hard to call. CDR1 is MNHNS and CDR2 is SASEGT in the germline V gene. This CDR3 has 13 amino acids. Trimming took off 2 bases at V and 7 bases at J, with 11 bases between the two ends. The CDR3 loop reads CASSESGSLEAFF. CDR3 nucleotide sequence: TGTGCCAGCAGTGAATCGGGAAGCCTTGAAGCTTTCTTT.

This clone came up many times. The chain employs TRBV28 and TRBJ1-1, with D hard to call. The V and J ends lost 7 bases and 8 bases respectively, with 11 bases between them. Germline assignment: CDR1 MDHEN and CDR2 SYDVKM. The CDR3 length is 11 residues. The CDR3 reads CASITGSEAFF. For the CDR3, the DNA is TGTGCCAGCATCACCGGGTCCGAAGCTTTCTTT.

V gene TRBV6-6 combines with J gene TRBJ1-3; the D gene is possibly TRBD1 (5 bases). V shed 7 bases and J shed 4 bases, with 20 bases lying between them. The CDR3 contains 16 residues. The germline CDR1 and CDR2 sequences are MNHNY and SVGAGI (reference sequence). CDR3 bases: TGTGCCAGCACCGTTAGACGGGGGGGATCCGGAAACACCATATATTTT. Its protein product is CASTVRRGGSGNTIYF.

The genes are TRBV6-5 and TRBJ2-3, with a weak D call TRBD1 (5 bases). V was shortened by 7 bases and J by 6 bases, with 14 bases between the two germline ends. Germline CDR1 reads MNHEY; CDR2 reads SVGAGI. CDR3 length equals 13 residues. The CDR3 coding sequence is TGTGCCAGCACCAAATACAGGACCGATACGCAGTATTTT. Translated, it gives CASTKYRTDTQYF.

The gene calls are TRBV19 and TRBJ1-2, with D possibly TRBD1 on 6 matching bases. CDR1 is LNHDA and CDR2 is SQIVND in the germline V gene (reference sequence). Trimming shortened V by 5 bases and J by 8 bases, and 18 bases separated the two germline ends. The CDR3 spans 14 residues. CDR3 nucleotides: TGTGCCAGTAGTTTCCGACAGGTCCGGCGGGGCTACACCTTC. Encoded protein: CASSFRQVRRGYTF.

The CDR3 reads CASTTSGSSGANVLTF. Here the CDR3 DNA reads TGTGCCAGTACAACCTCGGGGAGCTCTGGGGCCAACGTCCTGACTTTC. This chain joins TRBV19 and TRBJ2-6, with D perhaps matching TRBD2 (5 bases). With 7 bases removed from V and 0 bases from J, the gap between germline ends came to 13 bases. The germline V gene encodes CDR1 LNHDA and CDR2 SQIVND (reference sequence). The CDR3 has 16 amino acids.

The J gene is TRBJ2-7, the V gene TRBV6-5; the D gene is possibly TRBD1 (5 bases). Germline-derived CDR1 and CDR2 are MNHEY and SVGAGI. Between the trimmed V and J ends, which lost 6 bases and 4 bases, there was a span of 19 bases. The CDR3 loop spans 15 amino acids. CDR3 DNA sequence: TGTGCCAGCAGAGCAGGGCCGAGTTCTGATTACGAGCAGTACTTC. This encodes CASRAGPSSDYEQYF.

The chain couples TRBV6-1 to TRBJ1-3, with a possible D match to TRBD1 (6 bases). This CDR3 has 14 amino acids. Trimming pared 2 bases from V and 6 bases from J, leaving 11 bases between. Germline CDR1 is MNHNS and CDR2 is SASEGT. The CDR3 DNA sequence: TGTGCCAGCAGTGAATACAGGGATGAAAACACCATATATTTT. It is translated as CASSEYRDENTIYF.

The chain is built from TRBV6-1 and TRBJ2-3; D not resolved. The V gene's germline CDR1 is MNHNS and CDR2 SASEGT. This CDR3 is built from 11 residues. Trimming took off 1 base at V and 5 bases at J, with 1 base between the two ends. The CDR3: CASSEEDTQYF. The CDR3 coding sequence is TGTGCCAGCAGTGAAGAAGATACGCAGTATTTT.

The chain has TRBV19 and TRBJ2-7, with 9 bases that match TRBD1. Trimming at V came to 6 bases and at J to 2 bases, leaving 5 bases not matched to a gene. In germline, CDR1 is LNHDA, CDR2 SQIVND (reference sequence). The CDR3 spans 14 residues. The CDR3 loop reads CASSRDRVAYEQYF. The CDR3 DNA reads as TGTGCCAGTAGCCGGGACAGGGTGGCCTACGAGCAGTACTTC.

The chain uses TRBV4-2 and TRBJ2-5, with D possibly matching TRBD2 (6 bases). The germline gives CDR1 LGHNA, CDR2 YNFKEQ. V lost 0 bases to trimming and J lost 2 bases, with 16 bases between them. The CDR3 consists of 17 residues. CDR3 DNA sequence: TGTGCCAGCAGCCAAGATAGCGCTAGCCGGGAGCAAGAGACCCAGTACTTC. Amino acids: CASSQDSASREQETQYF.

This chain connects TRBV12-5 to TRBJ1-5, with D maybe TRBD1 (5 bases). The CDR3 sequence is 19 residues long. From germline, CDR1 is LGHNT and CDR2 FRNRAP. With 6 bases removed from V and 2 bases from J, the gap between germline ends came to 26 bases. The CDR3 sequence is CASGPTSGNQVLGNQPQHF. In DNA form, the CDR3 reads TGTGCTAGTGGCCCCACATCAGGGAACCAGGTTTTGGGCAATCAGCCCCAGCATTTT.

The V and J genes are TRBV5-4 and TRBJ2-7, with D possibly being TRBD1 (5 bases). Germline V gives CDR1 SGHNT, CDR2 YYREEE (reference sequence). The CDR3 sequence is 14 residues long. Trimming removed 7 bases from V and 3 bases from J, with 17 bases in between. The CDR3 nucleotides read TGTGCCAGCCCCCTAGGGGAACTTGACTACGAGCAGTACTTC. Protein: CASPLGELDYEQYF.

The rearrangement uses TRBV19 and TRBJ2-1; 14 positions match TRBD2. The CDR3 loop spans 15 amino acids. J was trimmed by 7 bases and V by 4 bases; bases with no gene match: 3. Germline loops: CDR1 LNHDA, CDR2 SQIVND (reference sequence). The CDR3 DNA is TGTGCCAGTAGTACAAGGACTAGCGGGGGGAATGAGCAGTTCTTC. Amino acids: CASSTRTSGGNEQFF.

The rearrangement uses TRBV28 and TRBJ2-7; a possible D gene is TRBD2 (7 bases). The ends were cut back, 7 bases at V and 5 bases at J, with 12 bases in the middle. The CDR3 has 12 amino acids. Germline values: CDR1 MDHEN, CDR2 SYDVKM. CDR3 loop: CASTQGGDEQYF. The CDR3 region has the DNA TGTGCCAGCACCCAAGGGGGGGACGAGCAGTACTTC.